This T cell receptor (beta chain) derives from a study of blood T cells in healthy people across ages. After removal of 0 bases from V and 3 bases from J, the junction contained 3 bases not matched to a gene. Germline V gene lookup returns CDR1 MNHEY and CDR2 SVGAGI. The CDR3 is 16 residues long. The authors ran a second PCR of roughly 6 to 12 cycles using a sample-barcoded 5' primer and a J-beta primer mix. From the 5' RACE reads, TCRdb called clonotypes with MiXCR, one entry per CDR3 protein. The sample comprises hundreds of thousands of distinct CDR3 sequences, around three fifths of which are singletons, and roughly 25% rests with the top ten.

The sequenced sample was blood. The source is a man in his forties in good health. The chain couples TRBV6-5 to TRBJ2-3, with 10 positions matching TRBD2. CDR3 residues: CASSYSKGLATDTQYF. Here the CDR3 DNA reads TGTGCCAGCAGTTACTCGAAGGGACTAGCGACAGATACGCAGTATTTT.